The rows below give T cell receptor beta chains drawn from one sample of a study of blood T cell repertoires in COVID-19. Generated by immunoSEQ multiplex PCR, the TCRdb table keeps only in-frame clones and is missing some. The profile shows tens of thousands of clones, 80% of them singletons. Sequencing was carried out using peripheral blood. The receptors were sampled from a woman aged 80 or over with acute or convalescent COVID-19. The CDR3 runs from the conserved cysteine through the conserved F or W. A D gene is named only where the DNA matches it firmly. Where a row states a size, it is once, few, many or the class of an expanded clone; other rows omit it.

V gene,J gene,clone size,D gene,CDR3 DNA,CDR3 protein
TRBV28,TRBJ2-7,-,-,TGTGCCAGCAGTTCCCCGAGCTCCTACGAGCAGTACTTC,CASSSPSSYEQYF
TRBV20-1,TRBJ2-5,-,-,TGCATCCCCCGGGGTGGCGAGACCCAGTACTTC,CIPRGGETQYF
TRBV7-3,TRBJ2-7,-,-,TGTGCCAGCAGCTCCGACTGGAGCTCCTACGAGCAGTACTTC,CASSSDWSSYEQYF
TRBV5-1,TRBJ1-1,once,TRBD1,TGCGCCAGCAGCTTGAGAGGGGGCGAGACTGAAGCTTTCTTT,CASSLRGGETEAFF
TRBV7-2,TRBJ1-2,once,TRBD1,TGTGCCAGCAGCGCCGGGACAGGGGTTAACTATGGCTACACCTTC,CASSAGTGVNYGYTF
TRBV7-2,TRBJ2-1,once,TRBD2,TGTGCCAGCAGCTCTGTAGCGGGACTTTCCTACAATGAGCAGTTCTTC,CASSSVAGLSYNEQFF
TRBV7-9,TRBJ2-2,-,-,TGTGCCAGCAGCTTAGCGCACTTGCGGGACCAGTTATTGACCGGGGAGCTGTTTTTT,CASSLAHLRDQLLTGELFF
TRBV6-6,TRBJ2-7,-,-,TGTGCCAGCAGTTACCCCGGGTTGTCCTACGAGCAGTACTTC,CASSYPGLSYEQYF
TRBV9,TRBJ1-3,-,TRBD1,TGTGCCAGCAGCGTAGAAGGGGGCCTCTCTGGAAACACCATATATTTT,CASSVEGGLSGNTIYF
TRBV6-5,TRBJ1-4,-,-,TGTGCCAGCATGGCTGTGATTAATGAAAAACTGTTTTTT,CASMAVINEKLFF
TRBV6-6,TRBJ1-5,-,-,TGTGCCAGCAGCGACAGCCCCCTTCTCCATCAGCCCCAGCATTTT,CASSDSPLLHQPQHF
TRBV11-2,TRBJ1-1,-,-,TGTGCCAGCAGCAAACCAAACAGGGTCCGTGAAGCTTTCTTT,CASSKPNRVREAFF
TRBV2,TRBJ1-6,-,TRBD1,TGTGCCAGCAGGGACCGACAGGGACTTTATAATTCACCCCTCCACTTT,CASRDRQGLYNSPLHF
TRBV19,TRBJ1-1,-,TRBD1,TGTGCCAGTAGTATAGAAGACAGGGTTTTGACTGAAGCTTTCTTT,CASSIEDRVLTEAFF
TRBV27,TRBJ1-2,-,TRBD1,TGTGCCAGCAGTCGGACAGGGGGTCTTAATGGCTACACCTTC,CASSRTGGLNGYTF